These 3 T cell receptor beta chains were all obtained from the same sample, sequenced in a study of T cells after yellow fever vaccination. TCRdb reprocessed the 5' RACE reads via MiXCR and lists one record per CDR3 protein. The sample holds roughly 120,000 distinct CDR3 sequences, about 7.4% seen once. The sequencing used CD4+ T cells sorted from PBMCs, collected 9 to 10 days after the first yellow fever vaccination. The receptors shown here come from a man younger than 35 who received the YFV17D yellow fever vaccine.

This clonotype was recorded a few times. The rearrangement links TRBV5-1 to TRBJ2-3; 8 positions agree with TRBD1. Germline CDR1 SGHRS, CDR2 YFSETQ. This CDR3 is 15 amino acids long. V dropped 4 bases and J dropped 5; count of bases not matched to a gene: 9. The CDR3 nucleotides are TGCGCCAGCAGCGACGACAGGGGAGCTAGAGATACGCAGTATTTT. The encoded protein is CASSDDRGARDTQYF.

This clonotype was counted at least ten times. The chain joins TRBV12-3 or TRBV12-4 to TRBJ1-1, with 7 bases aligning to TRBD1. Unmatched junction bases numbered 8, after V lost 3 bases and J lost 4 bases. The CDR3 runs 15 residues. The CDR3, as DNA: TGTGCCAGCAGTTTGGGGCAAGGGGGCGTCACTGAAGCTTTCTTT. Encoded protein: CASSLGQGGVTEAFF.

This clonotype was seen a handful of times. This chain uses TRBV7-8 with TRBJ2-7; TRBD2 is a possible D gene (7 bases). The germline V and J ends were trimmed by 2 bases and 7 bases, with 12 bases remaining between them. The germline V gene encodes CDR1 SGHVS and CDR2 FQNEAQ. This CDR3 spans 13 amino acids. CDR3 coding DNA: TGTGCCAGCAGCTTACGGGGGGCTGGGGAGCAGTACGTC. Its protein is CASSLRGAGEQYV.